This T cell receptor beta chain was obtained from a study of T cell changes during pregnancy in multiple sclerosis. Method: immunoSEQ multiplex PCR; TCRdb's copy keeps in-frame clones and lacks some. Here the sample spans 65,000 to 90,000 clones, approximately 89% being singletons. This TCR was sampled from a female donor with multiple sclerosis, enrolled in a pregnancy study. The source was peripheral blood, collected in the first trimester of pregnancy.

The chain's CDR3 is CASSFDGTGGYNEQFF. The CDR3 DNA reads TGCGCCAGCAGCTTTGACGGGACAGGGGGCTACAATGAGCAGTTCTTC. The genes are TRBV5-1 and TRBJ2-1; TRBD1 aligns across 11 bases. The ends lost 2 bases at V and 3 bases at J; junction bases unmatched: 4. This CDR3 comprises 16 residues. Looked up from germline, CDR1 is SGHRS and CDR2 is YFSETQ.